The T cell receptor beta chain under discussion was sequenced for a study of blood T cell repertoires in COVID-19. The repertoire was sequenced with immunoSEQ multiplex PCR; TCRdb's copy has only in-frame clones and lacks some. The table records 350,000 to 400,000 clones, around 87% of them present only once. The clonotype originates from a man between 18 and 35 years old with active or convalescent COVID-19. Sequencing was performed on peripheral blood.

The CDR3 nucleotides read TGTGCCAGCAGTTACTCGAGACAGAATCAGCCCCAGCATTTT. Translated, it gives CASSYSRQNQPQHF. J is TRBJ1-5 and V is TRBV6-5; TRBD1 might be the D (5 bases). V was trimmed by 0 bases and J by 4 bases, leaving 7 bases between them. Germline CDR1 and CDR2: MNHEY and SVGAGI. CDR3 length equals 14 residues.